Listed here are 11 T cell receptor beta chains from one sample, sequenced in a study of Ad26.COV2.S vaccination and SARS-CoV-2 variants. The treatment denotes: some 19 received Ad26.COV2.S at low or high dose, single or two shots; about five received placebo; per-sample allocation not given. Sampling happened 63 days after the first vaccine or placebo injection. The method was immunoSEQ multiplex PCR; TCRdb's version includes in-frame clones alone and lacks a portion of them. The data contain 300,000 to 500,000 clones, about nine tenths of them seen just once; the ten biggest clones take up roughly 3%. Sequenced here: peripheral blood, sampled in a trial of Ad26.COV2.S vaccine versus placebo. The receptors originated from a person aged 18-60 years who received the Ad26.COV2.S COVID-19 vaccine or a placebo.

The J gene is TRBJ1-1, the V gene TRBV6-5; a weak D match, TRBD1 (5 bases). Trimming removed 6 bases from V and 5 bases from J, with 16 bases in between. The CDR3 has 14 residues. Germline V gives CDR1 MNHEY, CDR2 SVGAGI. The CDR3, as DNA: TGTGCCAGCAGAACCGGGACTAGGTGGACTGAAGCTTTCTTT. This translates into CASRTGTRWTEAFF.

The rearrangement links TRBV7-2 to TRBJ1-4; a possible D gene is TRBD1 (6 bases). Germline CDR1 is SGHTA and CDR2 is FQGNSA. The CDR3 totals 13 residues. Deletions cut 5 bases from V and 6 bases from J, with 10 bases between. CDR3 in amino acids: CASSPTGYEKLFF. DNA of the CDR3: TGTGCCAGCAGCCCAACAGGGTATGAAAAACTGTTTTTT.

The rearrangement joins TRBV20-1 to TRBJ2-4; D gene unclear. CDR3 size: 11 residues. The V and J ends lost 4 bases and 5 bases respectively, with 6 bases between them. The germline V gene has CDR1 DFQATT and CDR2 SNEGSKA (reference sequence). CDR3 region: CSAMKENIQYF. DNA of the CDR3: TGCAGTGCTATGAAGGAAAACATTCAGTACTTC.

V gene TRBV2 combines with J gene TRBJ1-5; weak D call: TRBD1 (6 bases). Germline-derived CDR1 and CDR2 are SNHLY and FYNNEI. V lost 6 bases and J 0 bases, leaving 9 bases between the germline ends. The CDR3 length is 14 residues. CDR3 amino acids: CASRIQGSNQPQHF. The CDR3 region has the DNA TGTGCCAGCAGGATACAGGGTAGCAATCAGCCCCAGCATTTT. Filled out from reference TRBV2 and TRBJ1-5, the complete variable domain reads EPEVTQTPSHQVTQMGQEVILRCVPISNHLYFYWYRQILGQKVEFLVSFYNNEISEKSEIFDDQFSVERPDGSNFTLKIRSTKLEDSAMYFCASRIQGSNQPQHFGDGTRLSIL.

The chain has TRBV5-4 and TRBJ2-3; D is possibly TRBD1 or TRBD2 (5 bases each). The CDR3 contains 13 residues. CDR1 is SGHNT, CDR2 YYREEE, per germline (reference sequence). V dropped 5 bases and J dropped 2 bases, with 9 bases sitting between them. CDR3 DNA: TGTGCCAGCAGTTGGGACCCCACAGATACGCAGTATTTT. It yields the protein CASSWDPTDTQYF.

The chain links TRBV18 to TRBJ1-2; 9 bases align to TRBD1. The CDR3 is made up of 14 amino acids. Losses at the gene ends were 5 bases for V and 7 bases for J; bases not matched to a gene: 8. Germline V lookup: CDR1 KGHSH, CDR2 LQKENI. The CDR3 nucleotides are TGTGCCAGCTCATTCGATGGGACAGGGAGTGGCTACACCTTC. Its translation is CASSFDGTGSGYTF.

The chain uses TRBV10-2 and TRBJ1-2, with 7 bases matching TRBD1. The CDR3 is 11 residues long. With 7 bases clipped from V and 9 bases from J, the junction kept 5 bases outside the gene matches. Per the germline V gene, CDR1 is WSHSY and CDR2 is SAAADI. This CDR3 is CASTSTGSYTF. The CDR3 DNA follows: TGCGCCAGCACATCGACAGGGAGCTACACCTTC.

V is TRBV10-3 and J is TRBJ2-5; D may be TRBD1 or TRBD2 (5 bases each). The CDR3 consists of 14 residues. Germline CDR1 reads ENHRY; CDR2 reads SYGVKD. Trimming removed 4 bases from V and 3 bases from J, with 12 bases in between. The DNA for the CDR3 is TGTGCCATCAGTGCGTCGGGGCAGGAAGAGACCCAGTACTTC. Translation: CAISASGQEETQYF.

The CDR3 sequence: CASSPPSGPSVTQYF. In DNA, the CDR3 is TGTGCCAGCAGCCCCCCCAGCGGGCCTTCTGTTACCCAGTATTTT. The gene calls are TRBV7-9 and TRBJ2-3, with D possibly being TRBD2 (6 bases). The V end was cut by 5 bases, the J end by 12 bases, with 24 bases between. The germline V gene has CDR1 SEHNR and CDR2 FQNEAQ (reference sequence). This CDR3 spans 15 amino acids.

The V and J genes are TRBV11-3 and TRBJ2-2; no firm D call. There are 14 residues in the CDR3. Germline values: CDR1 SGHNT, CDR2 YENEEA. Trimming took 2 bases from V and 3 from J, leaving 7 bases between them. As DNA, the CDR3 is TGTGCCAGCAGCTTAACCAGCTACACCGGGGAGCTGTTTTTT. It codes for CASSLTSYTGELFF.

This chain's CDR3 is CASSIEGGFGQPQHF. Here the CDR3 DNA reads TGTGCCAGTAGTATAGAAGGGGGCTTTGGGCAGCCCCAGCATTTT. This chain uses TRBV19 with TRBJ1-5, with TRBD1 matching over 7 bases. J was trimmed by 7 bases and V by 0 bases; bases with no gene match: 6. Germline V gene sequence: CDR1 LNHDA, CDR2 SQIVND (reference sequence). CDR3 length: 15 amino acids.